These 29 T cell receptor beta chains were all obtained from the same sample, sequenced in a study of blood T cell repertoires in COVID-19. Clones were sequenced by immunoSEQ multiplex PCR, and TCRdb holds only the in-frame ones, with some missing. The sample yields approximately 300,000 clones, about 87% seen once. Material for sequencing was peripheral blood. Every receptor here comes from a woman aged 45-60 years with COVID-19, enrolled during active disease.

The chain is built from TRBV7-9 and TRBJ1-6, with 11 nucleotides matching TRBD1. Germline CDR1 is SEHNR and CDR2 is FQNEAQ (reference sequence). Trimming cost V 4 bases and J 11 bases; bases outside gene matches: 7. This CDR3 has 15 amino acids. The CDR3 loop is CASSYRGQGETPLHF. The CDR3 DNA is TGTGCCAGCAGCTACCGGGGACAGGGGGAGACACCCCTCCACTTT.

This clone appeared a single time. CDR3 nucleotides: TGCGCCAGCAGCCCCCACCTCAATCCCCAGGGGGTGGTGAGTGAGCAGTTCTTC. Protein sequence: CASSPHLNPQGVVSEQFF. The chain carries TRBV4-1 and TRBJ2-1; TRBD1 matches 7 bases. CDR1 is MGHRA and CDR2 is YSYEKL in the germline V gene. The CDR3 length is 18 residues. V gave up 4 bases and J gave up 9 bases; unmatched junction bases: 21.

This clone was seen once. The rearrangement uses TRBV3-1 (or the pseudogene TRBV3-2) and TRBJ2-1; 8 nucleotides align to TRBD2. The V segment lost 5 bases and the J segment 7 bases; nucleotides outside the gene matches: 4. Germline V gives CDR1 LGHDT, CDR2 YNNKEL (reference sequence). The CDR3 is 13 residues long. In DNA, the CDR3 is TGTGCCAGCAGCGTAGGGACTAGTAATGAGCAGTTCTTC. It is translated as CASSVGTSNEQFF.

This clone was recorded a few times. The rearrangement links TRBV7-2 to TRBJ1-1, with D maybe TRBD1 (5 bases). The CDR3 is made up of 14 amino acids. Looked up from germline, CDR1 is SGHTA and CDR2 is FQGNSA. Trimming shortened V by 1 base and J by 1 base, and 7 bases separated the two germline ends. The CDR3: CASSLVTGNTEAFF. CDR3 coding DNA: TGTGCCAGCAGCTTAGTCACAGGGAACACTGAAGCTTTCTTT.

The V and J genes are TRBV19 and TRBJ1-5, with no clear D. V was shortened by 2 bases and J by 2 bases, with 7 bases between the two germline ends. The germline V gene encodes CDR1 LNHDA and CDR2 SQIVND (reference sequence). The CDR3 has 14 amino acids. For the CDR3, the DNA is TGTGCCAGTAGTATAATGTCAGGCAATCAGCCCCAGCATTTT. The encoded protein is CASSIMSGNQPQHF.

In this sample, this clone turned up once. The chain carries TRBV4-1 and TRBJ2-1; D not certain. CDR1 is MGHRA and CDR2 is YSYEKL in the germline V gene. Trimming cost V 0 bases and J 14 bases, with 8 bases left between them. This CDR3 comprises 11 residues. In DNA form, the CDR3 reads TGCGCCAGCAGCCAAGATTACTTGAAGTTCTTC. The encoded protein is CASSQDYLKFF.

The chain couples TRBV7-3 to TRBJ2-2; TRBD2 agrees at 9 bases. The germline V gene has CDR1 SGHTA and CDR2 FQGTGA. Unmatched junction bases numbered 16, after V lost 5 bases and J lost 9 bases. This CDR3 region has 17 residues. The DNA of the CDR3 is TGTGCCAGCAGCCCCCCTGTGGCGGGAGGGATCCAGCGGGAGCTGTTTTTT. Its protein is CASSPPVAGGIQRELFF.

This rearrangement joins TRBV5-1 to TRBJ2-3; 7 bases are shared with TRBD2. The CDR3 contains 17 residues. Germline V gene data show CDR1 as SGHRS and CDR2 as YFSETQ. The J segment lost 3 bases and the V segment lost 5 bases, leaving 15 bases of the junction unmatched. The CDR3 spells CASSPGGGGSWTDTQYF. The CDR3 region has the DNA TGCGCCAGCAGTCCCGGGGGTGGCGGGAGTTGGACAGATACGCAGTATTTT.

The V call is TRBV19, the J call TRBJ2-1; possible D gene TRBD1, 5 bases. Germline V gene lookup returns CDR1 LNHDA and CDR2 SQIVND (reference sequence). V was clipped by 6 bases and J by 8 bases, with 14 bases between them. This CDR3 spans 13 amino acids. The CDR3 nucleotides read TGTGCCAGTAGCCCCAGCCAGGGTCATGAGCAGTTCTTC. This sequence encodes CASSPSQGHEQFF.

The genes are TRBV19 and TRBJ2-2; tentative D call: TRBD2 (6 bases). This CDR3 has 16 residues. Deletions cut 7 bases from V and 2 bases from J, with 17 bases between. Germline CDR1 LNHDA, CDR2 SQIVND (reference sequence). The CDR3 sequence: CASKTFSGPNTGELFF. The CDR3 DNA reads TGTGCCAGTAAAACTTTTAGCGGTCCAAACACCGGGGAGCTGTTTTTT.

The rearrangement joins TRBV5-6 to TRBJ2-7; maybe TRBD2 (5 bases). V lost 1 base and J lost 6, with 17 bases in between. The CDR3 totals 15 residues. CDR1 is SGHDT and CDR2 is YYEEEE in the germline V gene. As DNA, the CDR3 is TGTGCCAGCAGCTTGTACGGAGGACCCCTCGCCGAGCAGTACTTC. Protein: CASSLYGGPLAEQYF.

This sequence joins TRBV5-4 and TRBJ2-6, with TRBD1 matching 8 bases. The V gene end was trimmed by 4 bases and the J gene end by 0 bases; junction bases not matched to a gene: 3. The V gene's germline CDR1 is SGHNT and CDR2 YYREEE (reference sequence). This CDR3 has 16 residues. CDR3 residues: CASSVGQGSGANVLTF. The CDR3, as DNA: TGTGCCAGCAGCGTAGGACAGGGCTCTGGGGCCAACGTCCTGACTTTC.

The rearrangement uses TRBV27 and TRBJ1-6; TRBD1 matches 8 bases. J lost 6 bases, V lost 5 bases, and 6 bases had no gene match. The V gene's germline CDR1 is MNHEY and CDR2 SMNVEV (reference sequence). The CDR3 contains 15 residues. The CDR3 DNA is TGTGCCAGCAGTCCTGCGACAGGGGCTAATTCACCCCTCCACTTT. Translation: CASSPATGANSPLHF.

DNA for the CDR3: TGTGCCAGCAGCTTAATGGAGACTGAGCAGTTCTTC. This translates into CASSLMETEQFF. The rearrangement links TRBV7-2 to TRBJ2-1; D gene uncertain. The CDR3 runs to 12 residues. V was clipped by 2 bases and J by 9 bases, with 8 bases between them. Germline CDR1 and CDR2: SGHTA and FQGNSA.

This chain connects TRBV14 to TRBJ2-7; TRBD2 agrees at 10 bases. V shed 3 bases and J 6 bases; nucleotides not matched to a gene: 5. This CDR3 contains 14 residues. CDR1 is SGHDN, CDR2 FVKESK, per germline. In DNA form, the CDR3 reads TGTGCCAGCAGCCATCTAGCGGGAGTCGTCGAGCAGTACTTC. Protein product: CASSHLAGVVEQYF.

The chain has TRBV6-1 and TRBJ1-5; maybe TRBD1 (5 bases). Germline V CDR1 and CDR2: MNHNS, SASEGT. The CDR3 has 16 residues. Trimming removed 0 bases from V and 1 base from J, with 10 bases in between. CDR3 residues: CASSEARSGSNQPQHF. CDR3 nucleotide sequence: TGTGCCAGCAGTGAAGCGCGGTCAGGGAGCAATCAGCCCCAGCATTTT.

This clone came up a few times. The V call is TRBV11-1, the J call TRBJ2-7; D is undetermined. This CDR3 spans 15 amino acids. Germline lookup yields CDR1 SGHAT and CDR2 FQDESV (reference sequence). The V end was cut by 2 bases, the J end by 5 bases, with 16 bases between. CDR3 sequence: CASSLSRFPRNEQYF. The DNA of the CDR3 is TGTGCCAGCAGCTTATCGCGGTTTCCGCGGAACGAGCAGTACTTC.

The chain combines TRBV7-2 with TRBJ2-1; TRBD2 aligns across 8 bases. Germline trimming cut 2 bases from V and 3 bases from J; bases unmatched to any gene: 6. Germline V gives CDR1 SGHTA, CDR2 FQGNSA. CDR3 size: 16 residues. The CDR3 DNA sequence: TGTGCCAGCAGCTTACTTCAACTAGCGGACTACAATGAGCAGTTCTTC. Its translation is CASSLLQLADYNEQFF.

This chain uses TRBV30 with TRBJ2-3; 8 nucleotides match TRBD2. The CDR3 is 19 residues long. Trimming at V came to 3 bases and at J to 0 bases, leaving 17 bases not matched to a gene. CDR1 is GTSNPN and CDR2 is SVGIG in the germline V gene (reference sequence). CDR3 amino acids: CAWSASRVLAGRSTDTQYF. The CDR3 DNA sequence: TGTGCCTGGAGCGCCTCAAGGGTATTAGCGGGGAGAAGCACAGATACGCAGTATTTT.

The V call is TRBV5-1, the J call TRBJ2-7; 9 nucleotides match TRBD1. The CDR3 spans 16 residues. Germline lookup yields CDR1 SGHRS and CDR2 YFSETQ. Trimming took 1 base from V and 1 from J; bases not matched to a gene: 6. CDR3 protein: CASSLMPGQGSYEQYF. The CDR3 DNA is TGCGCCAGCAGCTTGATGCCGGGACAGGGATCCTACGAGCAGTACTTC.

Only a few counts were recorded for this clone. This chain joins TRBV7-9 and TRBJ2-7; 14 bases are a match to TRBD2. V shed 4 bases, J shed 2 bases, and the junction held 4 bases outside the gene matches. Germline loops: CDR1 SEHNR, CDR2 FQNEAQ (reference sequence). The CDR3 totals 16 residues. CDR3 nucleotide sequence: TGTGCCAGCAGCTCGCCGGGACTAGCGGGGGCCTACGAGCAGTACTTC. It encodes CASSSPGLAGAYEQYF.

This clone has a handful of counts. This chain's CDR3 is CASSQVPSIWGGDTEAFF. The CDR3 DNA reads as TGTGCCAGCAGCCAAGTACCCTCAATATGGGGAGGGGACACTGAAGCTTTCTTT. The genes are TRBV3-1 (or the pseudogene TRBV3-2) and TRBJ1-1; D perhaps matches TRBD1 (5 bases). The V gene's germline CDR1 is LGHDT and CDR2 YNNKEL (reference sequence). V was cut by 1 base and J by 3 bases, with 21 bases left in between. The CDR3 length is 18 residues.

This chain links TRBV7-9 with TRBJ1-2, with D possibly TRBD1 on 6 matching bases. Trimming pared 2 bases from V and 4 bases from J, leaving 14 bases between. Per the germline V gene, CDR1 is SEHNR and CDR2 is FQNEAQ (reference sequence). This CDR3 has 15 amino acids. This chain's CDR3 is CASSLTGLELYGYTF. For the CDR3, the DNA is TGTGCCAGCAGCTTAACAGGGTTGGAGCTCTATGGCTACACCTTC.

This sequence joins TRBV9 and TRBJ2-2; TRBD2 agrees at 8 bases. CDR1 is SGDLS and CDR2 is YYNGEE in the germline V gene. With V trimmed by 4 bases and J by 6 bases, 8 bases remained unmatched. This CDR3 contains 15 residues. The CDR3, as DNA: TGTGCCAGCAGCCCCCCAGCGGGAGCGCCCGGGGAGCTGTTTTTT. Translated: CASSPPAGAPGELFF. The full variable domain, in which reference TRBV9 and TRBJ2-2 provide the parts outside the CDR3, is DSGVTQTPKHLITATGQRVTLRCSPRSGDLSVYWYQQSLDQGLQFLIQYYNGEERAKGNILERFSAQQFPDLHSELNLSSLELGDSALYFCASSPPAGAPGELFFGEGSRLTVL.

The chain joins TRBV2 to TRBJ2-3; 7 nucleotides agree with TRBD2. The CDR3 loop spans 15 amino acids. Germline V gene data show CDR1 as SNHLY and CDR2 as FYNNEI. V was pared by 7 bases and J by 5 bases, with 12 bases of the junction left unmatched. CDR3 DNA sequence: TGTGCCAGCAAAAAGAGGGAGGGCCCGCTAGATACGCAGTATTTT. Its translation: CASKKREGPLDTQYF. The full variable domain, its missing parts supplied by reference TRBV2 and TRBJ2-3, is EPEVTQTPSHQVTQMGQEVILRCVPISNHLYFYWYRQILGQKVEFLVSFYNNEISEKSEIFDDQFSVERPDGSNFTLKIRSTKLEDSAMYFCASKKREGPLDTQYFGPGTRLTVL.

The chain joins TRBV4-1 to TRBJ2-7, with TRBD2 matching over 12 bases. The V segment lost 1 base and the J segment 6 bases; nucleotides outside the gene matches: 4. There are 15 residues in the CDR3. Looked up from germline, CDR1 is MGHRA and CDR2 is YSYEKL. The DNA of the CDR3 is TGCGCCAGCAGCCAAGTGCTAGCGGGAGGGCCCGAGCAGTACTTC. Amino acids: CASSQVLAGGPEQYF.

The chain employs TRBV3-1 (or the pseudogene TRBV3-2) and TRBJ1-3; D is unclear. The CDR3 spans 13 residues. V was shortened by 9 bases and J by 0 bases, with 9 bases between the two germline ends. Germline V CDR1 and CDR2: LGHDT, YNNKEL (reference sequence). The CDR3 DNA reads TGTGCCAGTTCGCGGGGCTCTGGAAACACCATATATTTT. Its translation: CASSRGSGNTIYF.

The rearrangement uses TRBV24-1 and TRBJ2-1, with 7 nucleotides matching TRBD2. The germline CDR1 and CDR2 sequences are KGHDR and SFDVKD. The CDR3 sequence is 15 residues long. The trim removed 4 bases at V and 3 bases at J, leaving 5 bases unmatched. CDR3 amino acids: CATSEGGSHYNEQFF. In nucleotides, the CDR3 is TGTGCCACCAGTGAGGGCGGGAGCCACTACAATGAGCAGTTCTTC.

The chain carries TRBV7-9 and TRBJ2-2, with D maybe TRBD2 (5 bases). The CDR3 runs 17 residues. From germline, CDR1 is SEHNR and CDR2 FQNEAQ (reference sequence). Trimming pared 2 bases from V and 6 bases from J, leaving 19 bases between. DNA of the CDR3: TGTGCCAGCAGCTTATACCTACCAGCCACTAGTGCCGGGGAGCTGTTTTTT. Its translation is CASSLYLPATSAGELFF. The full variable domain, with the rest looked up from reference TRBV7-9 and TRBJ2-2, is DTGVSQNPRHKITKRGQNVTFRCDPISEHNRLYWYRQTLGQGPEFLTYFQNEAQLEKSRLLSDRFSAERPKGSFSTLEIQRTEQGDSAMYLCASSLYLPATSAGELFFGEGSRLTVL.